This T cell receptor beta chain was observed in a study of T cell responses to AZD1222 COVID-19 vaccine. Per the germline V gene, CDR1 is SGHRS and CDR2 is YFSETQ. The V and J ends lost 0 bases and 7 bases respectively, with 10 bases between them. The CDR3 has 13 amino acids. Sequencing used immunoSEQ multiplex PCR; TCRdb keeps in-frame clones, though not all of them. The table records 150,000 to 200,000 clones, almost 90% of them present only once. This clonotype originated in an adult in good health. The sample in question was peripheral blood, obtained on day 0 of AZD1222 vaccination. The V and J genes are TRBV5-1 and TRBJ1-2; TRBD1 is a possible D gene (6 bases). CDR3 coding DNA: TGCGCCAGCAGCTTGGACAGGGAAGTTGGCTACACCTTC. It codes for CASSLDREVGYTF.